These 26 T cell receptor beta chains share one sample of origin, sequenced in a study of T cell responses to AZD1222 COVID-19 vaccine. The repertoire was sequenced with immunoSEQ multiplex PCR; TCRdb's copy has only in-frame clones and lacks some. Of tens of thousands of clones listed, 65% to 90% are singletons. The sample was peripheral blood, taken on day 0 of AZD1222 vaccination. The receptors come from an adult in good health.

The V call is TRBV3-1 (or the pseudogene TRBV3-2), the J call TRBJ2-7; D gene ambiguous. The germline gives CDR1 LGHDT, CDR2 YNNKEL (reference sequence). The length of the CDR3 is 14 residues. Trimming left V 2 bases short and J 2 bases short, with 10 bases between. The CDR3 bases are TGTGCCAGCAGCCAACTGACCGCTACCTACGAGCAGTACTTC. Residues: CASSQLTATYEQYF.

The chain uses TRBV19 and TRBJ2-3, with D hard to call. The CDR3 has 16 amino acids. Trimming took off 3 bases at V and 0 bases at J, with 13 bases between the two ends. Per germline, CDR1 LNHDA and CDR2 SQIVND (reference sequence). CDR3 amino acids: CASSIVQHFSTDTQYF. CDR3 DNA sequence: TGTGCCAGTAGTATCGTCCAGCACTTCAGCACAGATACGCAGTATTTT.

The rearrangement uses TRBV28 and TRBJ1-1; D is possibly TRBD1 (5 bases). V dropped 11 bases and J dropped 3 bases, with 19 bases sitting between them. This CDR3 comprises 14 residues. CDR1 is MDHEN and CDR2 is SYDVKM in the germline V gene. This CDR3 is CAAQRERGHTEAFF. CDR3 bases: TGTGCCGCTCAAAGGGAAAGGGGACACACTGAAGCTTTCTTT.

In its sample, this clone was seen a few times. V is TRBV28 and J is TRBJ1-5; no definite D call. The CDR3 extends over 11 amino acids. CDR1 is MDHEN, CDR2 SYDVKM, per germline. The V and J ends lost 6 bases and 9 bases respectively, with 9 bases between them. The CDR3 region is CASRTDGPQHF. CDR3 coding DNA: TGTGCCAGCAGAACCGACGGGCCCCAGCATTTT.

The CDR3 DNA reads TGTGCTACAAAAAGGGGGACCGCCAGGGAGCGAGGCTACACCTTC. Translated, it gives CATKRGTARERGYTF. The genes are TRBV27 and TRBJ1-2; maybe TRBD1 (6 bases). The CDR3 loop spans 15 amino acids. CDR1 and CDR2 from the germline V gene are MNHEY and SMNVEV (reference sequence).

CDR3 in amino acids: CASSLEQGLYYGYTF. For the CDR3, the DNA is TGCGCCAGCAGCTTGGAACAGGGACTATACTATGGCTACACCTTC. The V and J genes are TRBV5-1 and TRBJ1-2; perhaps TRBD1 as D (6 bases). The CDR3 covers 15 residues. V lost 0 bases to trimming and J lost 3 bases, with 12 bases between them. Germline V gene lookup returns CDR1 SGHRS and CDR2 YFSETQ.

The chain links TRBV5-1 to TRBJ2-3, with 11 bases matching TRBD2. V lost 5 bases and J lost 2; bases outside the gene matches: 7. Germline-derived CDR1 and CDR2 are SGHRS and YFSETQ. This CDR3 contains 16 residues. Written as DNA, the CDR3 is TGCGCCAGCAGACCCGGGACTAGCGGATTCACAGATACGCAGTATTTT. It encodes CASRPGTSGFTDTQYF.

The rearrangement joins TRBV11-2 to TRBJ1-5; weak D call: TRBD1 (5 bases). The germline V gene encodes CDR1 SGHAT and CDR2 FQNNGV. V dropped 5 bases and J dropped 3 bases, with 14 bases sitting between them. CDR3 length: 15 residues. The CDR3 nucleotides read TGTGCCAGCAGCCCCGGGACCGCGCCCAATCAGCCCCAGCATTTT. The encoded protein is CASSPGTAPNQPQHF.

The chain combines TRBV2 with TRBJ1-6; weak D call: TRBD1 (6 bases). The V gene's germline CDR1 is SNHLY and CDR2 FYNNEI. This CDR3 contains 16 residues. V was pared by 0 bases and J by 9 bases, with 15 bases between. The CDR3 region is CASSEAGGALSSPLHF. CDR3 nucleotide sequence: TGTGCCAGCAGTGAAGCGGGGGGGGCGCTTAGTTCACCCCTCCACTTT.

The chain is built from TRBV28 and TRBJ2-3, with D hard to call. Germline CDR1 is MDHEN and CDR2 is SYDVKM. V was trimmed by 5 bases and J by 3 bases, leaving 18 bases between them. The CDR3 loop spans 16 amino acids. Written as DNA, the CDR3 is TGTGCCAGCAGTGCTCCCGCGAGCCCCTCAACAGATACGCAGTATTTT. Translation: CASSAPASPSTDTQYF. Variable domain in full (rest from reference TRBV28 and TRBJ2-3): DVKVTQSSRYLVKRTGEKVFLECVQDMDHENMFWYRQDPGLGLRLIYFSYDVKMKEKGDIPEGYSVSREKKERFSLILESASTNQTSMYLCASSAPASPSTDTQYFGPGTRLTVL.

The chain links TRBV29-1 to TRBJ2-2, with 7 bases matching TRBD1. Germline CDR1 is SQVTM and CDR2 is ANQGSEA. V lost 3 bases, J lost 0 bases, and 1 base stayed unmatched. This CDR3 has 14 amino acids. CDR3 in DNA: TGCAGCGTTGACAGGGGGACGAACACCGGGGAGCTGTTTTTT. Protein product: CSVDRGTNTGELFF.

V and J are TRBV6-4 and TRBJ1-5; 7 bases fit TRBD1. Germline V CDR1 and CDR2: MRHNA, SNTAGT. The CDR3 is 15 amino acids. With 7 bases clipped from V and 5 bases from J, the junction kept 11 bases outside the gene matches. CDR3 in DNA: TGTGCCAGCACCGCGGACAGGAAGGGGTATCAGCCCCAGCATTTT. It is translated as CASTADRKGYQPQHF.

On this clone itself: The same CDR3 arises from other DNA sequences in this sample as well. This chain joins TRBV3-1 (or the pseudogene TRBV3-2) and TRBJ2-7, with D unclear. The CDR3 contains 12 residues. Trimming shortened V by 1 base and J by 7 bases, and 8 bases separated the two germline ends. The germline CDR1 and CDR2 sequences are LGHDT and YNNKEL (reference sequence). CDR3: CASSQVAREQYF. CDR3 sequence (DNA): TGTGCCAGCAGCCAAGTGGCGAGGGAGCAGTACTTC.

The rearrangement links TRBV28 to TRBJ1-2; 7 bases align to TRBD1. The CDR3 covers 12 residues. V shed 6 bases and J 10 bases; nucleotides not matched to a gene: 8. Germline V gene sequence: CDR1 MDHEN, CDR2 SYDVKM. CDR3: CASSPGTVYYTF. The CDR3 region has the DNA TGTGCCAGCAGCCCCGGGACAGTCTACTACACCTTC.

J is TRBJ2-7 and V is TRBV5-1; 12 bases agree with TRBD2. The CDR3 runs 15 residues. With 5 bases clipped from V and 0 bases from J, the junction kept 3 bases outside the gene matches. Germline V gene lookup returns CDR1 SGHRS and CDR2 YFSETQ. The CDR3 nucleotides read TGCGCCAGCAGGCGGACTAGCGGGGACTCCTACGAGCAGTACTTC. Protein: CASRRTSGDSYEQYF.

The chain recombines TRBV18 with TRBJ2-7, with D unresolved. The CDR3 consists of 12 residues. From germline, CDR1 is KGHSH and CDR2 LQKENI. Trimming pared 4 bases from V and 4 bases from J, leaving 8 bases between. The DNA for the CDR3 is TGTGCCAGCTCACATAGAGAGTACGAGCAGTACTTC. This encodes CASSHREYEQYF.

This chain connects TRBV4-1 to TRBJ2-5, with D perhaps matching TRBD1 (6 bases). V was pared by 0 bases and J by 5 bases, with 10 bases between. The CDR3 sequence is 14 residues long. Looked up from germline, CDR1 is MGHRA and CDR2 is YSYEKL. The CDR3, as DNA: TGCGCCAGCAGCCAAGAGGGGGCTTACGAGACCCAGTACTTC. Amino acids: CASSQEGAYETQYF.

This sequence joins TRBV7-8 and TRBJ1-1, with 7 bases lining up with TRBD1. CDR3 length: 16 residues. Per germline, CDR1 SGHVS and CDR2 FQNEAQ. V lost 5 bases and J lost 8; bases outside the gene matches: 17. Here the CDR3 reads CASSPGLGQAPPEAFF. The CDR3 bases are TGTGCCAGCAGCCCCGGCCTCGGACAGGCACCACCCGAAGCTTTCTTT.

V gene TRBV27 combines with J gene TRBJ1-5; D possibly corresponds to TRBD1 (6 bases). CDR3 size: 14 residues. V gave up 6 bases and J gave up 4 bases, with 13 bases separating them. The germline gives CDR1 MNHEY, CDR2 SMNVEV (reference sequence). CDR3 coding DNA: TGTGCCAGCAGAGTAAACAGGGTAAATCAGCCCCAGCATTTT. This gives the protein CASRVNRVNQPQHF.

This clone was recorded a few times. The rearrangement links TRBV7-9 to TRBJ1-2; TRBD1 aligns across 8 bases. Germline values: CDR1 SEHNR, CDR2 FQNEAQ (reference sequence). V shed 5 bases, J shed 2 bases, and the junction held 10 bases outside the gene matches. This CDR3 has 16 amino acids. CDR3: CASSPGTGLGNYGYTF. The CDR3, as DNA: TGTGCCAGCAGCCCAGGGACAGGCCTAGGGAACTATGGCTACACCTTC.

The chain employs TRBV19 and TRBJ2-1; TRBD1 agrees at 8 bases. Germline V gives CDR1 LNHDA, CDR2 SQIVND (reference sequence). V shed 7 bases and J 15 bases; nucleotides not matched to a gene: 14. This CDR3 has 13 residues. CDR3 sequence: CASNLAGTGSPFF. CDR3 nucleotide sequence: TGTGCCAGTAATCTAGCCGGGACAGGCTCCCCGTTCTTC.

CDR3 coding DNA: TGTGCCAGCAGTGAATTCGGAAACACCGGGGAGCTGTTTTTT. Its protein is CASSEFGNTGELFF. The chain employs TRBV25-1 and TRBJ2-2; D uncertain. V lost 1 base and J 2 bases, leaving 5 bases between the germline ends. The CDR3 sequence is 14 residues long. Germline V gene data show CDR1 as MGHDK and CDR2 as SYGVNS.

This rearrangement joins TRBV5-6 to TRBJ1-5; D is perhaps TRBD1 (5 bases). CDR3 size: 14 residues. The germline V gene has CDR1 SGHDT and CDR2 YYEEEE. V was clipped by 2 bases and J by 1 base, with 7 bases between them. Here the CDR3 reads CASSFTGSNQPQHF. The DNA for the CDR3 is TGTGCCAGCAGCTTTACAGGAAGCAATCAGCCCCAGCATTTT.

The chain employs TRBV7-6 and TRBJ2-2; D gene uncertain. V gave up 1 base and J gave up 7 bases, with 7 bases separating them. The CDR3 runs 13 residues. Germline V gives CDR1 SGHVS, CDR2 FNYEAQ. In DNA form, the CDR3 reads TGTGCCAGCAGCTTAGGCGAAAGCGGGGAGCTGTTTTTT. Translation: CASSLGESGELFF.

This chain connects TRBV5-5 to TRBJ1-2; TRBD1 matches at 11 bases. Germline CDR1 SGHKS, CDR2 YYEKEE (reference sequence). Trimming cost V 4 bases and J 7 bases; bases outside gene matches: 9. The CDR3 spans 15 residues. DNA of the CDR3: TGTGCCAGCAGCCTAGGGACAGGGGGTTCGCTTGGCTACACCTTC. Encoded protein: CASSLGTGGSLGYTF.

This CDR3 reads CAVQGGLVYNEQFF. The CDR3, as DNA: TGTGCCGTCCAGGGGGGCCTCGTTTACAATGAGCAGTTCTTC. The V call is TRBV28, the J call TRBJ2-1; a weak D match, TRBD1 (7 bases). Trimming removed 11 bases at V and 4 bases at J, with 18 bases between. From germline, CDR1 is MDHEN and CDR2 SYDVKM. CDR3 size: 14 residues.